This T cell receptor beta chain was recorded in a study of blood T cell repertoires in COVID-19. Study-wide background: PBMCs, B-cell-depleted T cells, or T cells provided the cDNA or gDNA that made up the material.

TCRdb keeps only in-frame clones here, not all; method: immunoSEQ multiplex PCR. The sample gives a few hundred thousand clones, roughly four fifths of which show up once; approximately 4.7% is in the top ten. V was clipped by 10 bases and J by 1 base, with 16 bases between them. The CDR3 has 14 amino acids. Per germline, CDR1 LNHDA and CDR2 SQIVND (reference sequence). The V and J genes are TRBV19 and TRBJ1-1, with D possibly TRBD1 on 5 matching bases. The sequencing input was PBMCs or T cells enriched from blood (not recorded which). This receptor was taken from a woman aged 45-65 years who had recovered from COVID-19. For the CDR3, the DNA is TGTGCCACAGCCTGGGACTCCCCGAACACTGAAGCTTTCTTT. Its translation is CATAWDSPNTEAFF.